This T cell receptor beta chain stems from a study of OX40 agonist ivuxolimab in advanced cancers. Whole-study context: Age averaged roughly 60 years (range roughly 23 to 85), and roughly 80% were male. Treatment received earlier with anti-PD-1, anti-PD-L1 or anti-CTLA-4 agents was allowed, and roughly 40% had some. Study observations and caveats: Some of the nonresponding patients also showed low levels of normalized T-cell clonal expansion.

This clone has only one observation. The antigen is unknown. Clones were sequenced by immunoSEQ multiplex PCR, and TCRdb holds only the in-frame ones, with some missing. Counted here are approximately 43,000 clones, 85% to 90% occurring once; the ten biggest clones make up under 40%. This specimen was CD4+ or CD8+ T cells sorted from blood, taken in a trial of the OX40 agonist ivuxolimab. The receptor was isolated from an adult with an advanced solid tumor such as melanoma, head and neck, liver or kidney cancer.

The CDR3 DNA follows: TGTGCCAGTGGATTTGGCTATGGCTACACCTTC. Translated: CASGFGYGYTF. The rearrangement uses TRBV28 and TRBJ1-2, with no clear D. V gave up 9 bases and J gave up 4 bases, with 9 bases separating them. CDR3 length: 11 residues. Germline V gene data show CDR1 as MDHEN and CDR2 as SYDVKM.